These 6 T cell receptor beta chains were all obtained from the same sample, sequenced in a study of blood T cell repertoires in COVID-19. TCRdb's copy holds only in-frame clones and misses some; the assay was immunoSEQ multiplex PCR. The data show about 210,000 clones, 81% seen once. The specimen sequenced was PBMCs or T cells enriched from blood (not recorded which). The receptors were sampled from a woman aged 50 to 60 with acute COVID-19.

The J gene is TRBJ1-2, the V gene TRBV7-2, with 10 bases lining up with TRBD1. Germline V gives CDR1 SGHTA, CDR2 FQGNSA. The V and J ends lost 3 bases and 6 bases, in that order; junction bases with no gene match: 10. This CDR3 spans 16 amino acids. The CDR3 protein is CASSFAQPGQGNGYTF. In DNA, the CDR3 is TGTGCCAGCAGCTTCGCTCAACCGGGACAGGGGAATGGCTACACCTTC.

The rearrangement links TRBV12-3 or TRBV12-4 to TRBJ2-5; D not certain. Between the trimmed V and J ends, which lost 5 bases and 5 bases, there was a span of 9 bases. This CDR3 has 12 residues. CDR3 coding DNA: TGTGCCAGCAGTCGTGATGGCGAGACCCAGTACTTC. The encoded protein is CASSRDGETQYF.

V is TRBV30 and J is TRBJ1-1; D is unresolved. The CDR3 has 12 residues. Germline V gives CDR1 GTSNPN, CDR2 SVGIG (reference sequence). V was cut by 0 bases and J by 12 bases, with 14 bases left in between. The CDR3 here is CAWSVSSQKSFF. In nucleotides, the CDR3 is TGTGCCTGGAGTGTAAGTTCCCAGAAATCTTTCTTT.

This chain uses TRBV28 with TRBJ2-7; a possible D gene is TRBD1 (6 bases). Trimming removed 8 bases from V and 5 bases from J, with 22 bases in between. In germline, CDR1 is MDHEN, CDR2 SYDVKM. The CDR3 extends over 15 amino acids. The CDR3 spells CASPPPGQGNDEQYF. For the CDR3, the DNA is TGTGCCAGCCCCCCCCCGGGGCAGGGGAACGACGAGCAGTACTTC.

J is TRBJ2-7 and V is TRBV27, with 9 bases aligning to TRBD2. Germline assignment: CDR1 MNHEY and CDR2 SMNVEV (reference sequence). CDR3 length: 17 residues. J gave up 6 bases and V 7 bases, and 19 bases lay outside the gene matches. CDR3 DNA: TGTGCCAGCACGGAATTGCGAGCGGGAGGCAGAAAGGGCGAGCAGTACTTC. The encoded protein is CASTELRAGGRKGEQYF.

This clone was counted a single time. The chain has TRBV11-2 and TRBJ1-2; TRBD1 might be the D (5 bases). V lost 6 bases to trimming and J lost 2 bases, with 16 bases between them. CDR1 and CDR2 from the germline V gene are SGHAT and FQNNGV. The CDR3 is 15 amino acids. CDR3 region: CASRQQDVHNYGYTF. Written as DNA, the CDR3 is TGTGCCAGCAGGCAACAGGACGTACACAACTATGGCTACACCTTC.